The clone carrying this TCR beta chain was detected only a few times. These data are taken from a study of blood T cell repertoires in COVID-19. Under the authors' procedure: It was from reference gene primer amplification that nucleated cell counts were estimated. Libraries were prepared by immunoSEQ multiplex PCR; TCRdb keeps only in-frame clonotypes and omits some of them. That table is the source of V, J and clone size, and D and trimming were worked out from the DNA. The data hold roughly 200,000 clones, with around 81% observed a single time. CDR3 length: 14 residues. V dropped 4 bases and J dropped 4; count of bases not matched to a gene: 3. Germline CDR1 is LGHNA and CDR2 is YNFKEQ.

This TCR was recovered from a woman between 40 and 55 years old with COVID-19, enrolled during active disease. Material: peripheral blood. This rearrangement joins TRBV4-2 to TRBJ2-3; 9 bases match TRBD2. CDR3 bases: TGTGCCAGCAGCCCCGGGACTAGCCCAGATACGCAGTATTTT. Its translation: CASSPGTSPDTQYF.